What follows are 6 T cell receptor beta chains derived from one specimen sequenced in a study of OX40 agonist ivuxolimab in advanced cancers. The repertoire was sequenced with immunoSEQ multiplex PCR; TCRdb's copy has only in-frame clones and lacks some. The sample lists 52,000 or so clones; roughly 93% were seen once. The starting material was CD4+ or CD8+ T cells sorted from blood, obtained in a trial of the OX40 agonist ivuxolimab. The receptors were sampled from an adult with an advanced solid tumor such as melanoma, head and neck, liver or kidney cancer.

The chain joins TRBV25-1 to TRBJ2-7; 9 bases align to TRBD2. The CDR3 contains 15 residues. With 5 bases clipped from V and 4 bases from J, the junction kept 9 bases outside the gene matches. Germline values: CDR1 MGHDK, CDR2 SYGVNS. In nucleotides, the CDR3 is TGTGCCAGCAGTATCGGACTAGCGAGATTTTACGAGCAGTACTTC. Its translation is CASSIGLARFYEQYF.

This CDR3 reads CASSPREEPYNEQFF. CDR3 bases: TGTGCCAGCAGCCCCCGGGAGGAACCCTACAATGAGCAGTTCTTC. V gene TRBV13 combines with J gene TRBJ2-1; TRBD2 aligns across 7 bases. Trimming removed 5 bases from V and 2 bases from J; junction bases left unmatched: 6. This CDR3 contains 15 residues. Germline values: CDR1 PRHDT, CDR2 FYEKMQ (reference sequence).

V usage is TRBV7-6 and J usage is TRBJ2-1; D perhaps matches TRBD2 (5 bases). The CDR3 spans 14 residues. The germline V and J ends were trimmed by 1 base and 7 bases, with 11 bases remaining between them. Germline-derived CDR1 and CDR2 are SGHVS and FNYEAQ. The CDR3 nucleotides are TGTGCCAGCAGCTTAGGCCGGACTCGGAATGAGCAGTTCTTC. Its translation: CASSLGRTRNEQFF. Based on the CDR3 plus reference TRBV7-6 and TRBJ2-1, the full variable domain is GAGVSQSPRYKVTKRGQDVALRCDPISGHVSLYWYRQALGQGPEFLTYFNYEAQQDKSGLPNDRFSAERPEGSISTLTIQRTEQRDSAMYRCASSLGRTRNEQFFGPGTRLTVL.

The rearrangement joins TRBV4-3 to TRBJ2-1, with TRBD2 as a possible D gene (6 bases). The ends were cut back, 0 bases at V and 7 bases at J, with 19 bases in the middle. Per germline, CDR1 LGHNA and CDR2 YSLEER. This CDR3 is built from 17 residues. This chain's CDR3 is CASSQDFPGLSVNEQFF. CDR3 DNA: TGCGCCAGCAGCCAAGATTTCCCAGGACTAAGCGTAAATGAGCAGTTCTTC.

The CDR3 sequence: CASSVGLAGGGRSYNEQFF. The CDR3 DNA reads TGTGCCAGCAGCGTAGGTCTAGCGGGAGGAGGAAGGTCCTACAATGAGCAGTTCTTC. The J gene is TRBJ2-1, the V gene TRBV9; 11 bases are a match to TRBD2. V lost 0 bases to trimming and J lost 1 base; unmatched junction nucleotides: 9. This CDR3 contains 19 residues. Germline V gene sequence: CDR1 SGDLS, CDR2 YYNGEE.

The V gene is TRBV9, the J gene TRBJ2-7; 7 positions agree with TRBD2. The J segment lost 0 bases and the V segment lost 4 bases, leaving 7 bases of the junction unmatched. Looked up from germline, CDR1 is SGDLS and CDR2 is YYNGEE. The CDR3 is 15 residues long. The chain's CDR3 is CASSQTAGPSYEQYF. CDR3 bases: TGTGCCAGCAGCCAGACAGCGGGGCCCTCCTACGAGCAGTACTTC. The complete variable domain, with remaining parts taken from reference TRBV9 and TRBJ2-7, reads DSGVTQTPKHLITATGQRVTLRCSPRSGDLSVYWYQQSLDQGLQFLIQYYNGEERAKGNILERFSAQQFPDLHSELNLSSLELGDSALYFCASSQTAGPSYEQYFGPGTRLTVT.